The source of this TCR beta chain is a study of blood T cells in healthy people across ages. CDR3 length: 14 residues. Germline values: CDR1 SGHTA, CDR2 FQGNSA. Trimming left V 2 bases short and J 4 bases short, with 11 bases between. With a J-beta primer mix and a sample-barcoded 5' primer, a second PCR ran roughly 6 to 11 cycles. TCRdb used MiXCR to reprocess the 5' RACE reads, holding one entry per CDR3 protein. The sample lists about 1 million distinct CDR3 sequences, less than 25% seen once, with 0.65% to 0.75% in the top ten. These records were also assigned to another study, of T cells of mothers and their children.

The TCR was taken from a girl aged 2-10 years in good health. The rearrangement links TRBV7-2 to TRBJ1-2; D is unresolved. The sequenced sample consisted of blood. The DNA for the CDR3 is TGTGCCAGCAGCTTAAGGCCGGCGAGCTATGGCTACACCTTC. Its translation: CASSLRPASYGYTF.